This TCR beta chain comes out of a study of blood T cells in healthy people across ages. Next came a second PCR, run for about 7 to 12 cycles, which used a sample-barcoded 5' primer along with a J-beta primer mix. The template-switch adaptor was a 5' adaptor with 12 random nucleotides. It tagged each cDNA molecule. MiXCR, run by TCRdb on the 5' RACE reads, gives a single entry per CDR3 protein. This table has more than 900,000 distinct CDR3 sequences, roughly 28% appearing once. The germline CDR1 and CDR2 sequences are SGHRS and YFSETQ. This CDR3 contains 13 residues. About this clonotype itself: What it binds is unknown.

Study outcomes and limitations: Strongly correlated with naive T cell percentage was TCR beta diversity.

The same specimen was also included in a second study, on T cells of mothers and their children. From that second work: The donor cohort consisted of three healthy Caucasian mothers and their six children. Over 8.5 million TCR beta CDR3 reads were obtained from each mother, and about 3 million from each child.

The TCR was taken from a woman aged 40-49 years in good health. This chain uses TRBV5-1 with TRBJ2-4; D unresolved. The DNA end favors TRBJ2-7, so the J call may be wrong. The material sequenced was blood. CDR3: CASSFMGFDEQYF. The CDR3, as DNA: TGCGCCAGCAGCTTTATGGGTTTCGACGAGCAGTACTTC.